This T cell receptor (beta chain) was found in a study of blood T cell repertoires in COVID-19. The CDR3 extends over 13 amino acids. V lost 3 bases and J lost 0, with 6 bases in between. Per the germline V gene, CDR1 is MGHRA and CDR2 is YSYEKL. Under the authors' procedure: Reference gene primers were amplified, and this amplification served to estimate nucleated cell counts. The data were produced by immunoSEQ multiplex PCR, yet TCRdb's version contains in-frame clones alone and is incomplete. That table furnishes V, J and clone size, whereas the DNA furnished D and trimming. This repertoire shows 180,000 or so clones, over 70% found once; its top ten account for 6.5% to 9%. Enrolment of Seattle patients took place during active infection, and they were followed longitudinally.

V is TRBV4-1 and J is TRBJ2-7, with D perhaps matching TRBD1 (5 bases). Material: peripheral blood. This TCR came from a woman aged 40 to 50 with COVID-19, enrolled during active disease. This CDR3 is CASSHDSSYEQYF. DNA for the CDR3: TGCGCCAGCAGCCACGACAGCTCCTACGAGCAGTACTTC.